This entry describes one TCR beta chain. CDR1 and CDR2 from the germline V gene are MRHNA and SNTAGT. The CDR3 is 17 residues long. Trimming stripped 2 bases from V and 2 bases from J, with 16 bases between. The data derive from a study of blood T cell repertoires in COVID-19. On the study more broadly: T cells, B-cell-depleted T cells, or PBMCs provided the cDNA or gDNA that served as material.

The assay was immunoSEQ multiplex PCR, and TCRdb's table has in-frame clones only and misses some. The data contain more than 150,000 clones, 82% of them singletons. The sequenced sample was PBMCs or T cells enriched from blood (not recorded which). The receptor's source is a man in his forties who had recovered from COVID-19. V is TRBV6-4 and J is TRBJ1-5, with D possibly matching TRBD1 (5 bases). The CDR3 sequence is CASSDQKRGEGNQPQHF. The CDR3 coding sequence is TGTGCCAGCAGTGACCAAAAAAGGGGTGAAGGCAATCAGCCCCAGCATTTT.